The sequence of this T cell receptor beta chain was determined in a study of cytomegalovirus exposure and HLA in healthy donors. General observations from the study: The presence/absence work took it that sequencing depth was about the same across donors. The productive fraction for most TCR beta V segments was about 87% or about 30% in an earlier analysis.

The PCR employed 60 Vbeta primers together with 13 Jbeta primers. This table comes from immunoSEQ multiplex PCR, and its TCRdb copy is limited to in-frame clones, with some not included. The sample holds some 130,000 clones, 65% to 80% seen once. About this clone: Antigen specificity is unknown.

Germline loops: CDR1 MNHEY, CDR2 SVGAGI. The CDR3 extends over 14 amino acids. The V gene end was trimmed by 0 bases and the J gene end by 7 bases; junction bases not matched to a gene: 3. Sequenced input: PBMCs. This clonotype originated in a young man in good health and CMV-seronegative. This chain uses TRBV6-5 with TRBJ2-1; 7 nucleotides line up with TRBD2. The CDR3 here is CASSYSGTINEQFF. As DNA, the CDR3 is TGTGCCAGCAGTTACTCGGGGACTATAAATGAGCAGTTCTTC.